Ten or more counts support the clone carrying this TCR beta chain. Its cognate antigen is unknown. Enrolled hyperthyroidism patients had a new diagnosis, a duration under 2 months, and an age of 18 to 65. This sample stems from a study of Graves' ophthalmopathy and Graves' hyperthyroidism. Study-level points and caveats: Most thyroid clonotypes expanded beyond 0.001 frequency were also found in blood. Its predictions of ophthalmopathy progression gave the model 60% to 71% sensitivity and 72% to 85% specificity.

With 4 bases removed from V and 5 bases from J, the gap between germline ends came to 17 bases. Germline CDR1 reads MDHEN; CDR2 reads SYDVKM. The CDR3 is 15 amino acids. Amplification from RNA transcripts yielded the TCR beta CDR3 regions. The first-round RT-PCR employed HTBI primers together with the Qiagen OneStep RT-PCR kit. A multiplex PCR was then performed as the second round. TCRdb re-called the multiplex PCR reads with MiXCR, one entry per CDR3 protein. In the table there are 500,000 to 700,000 distinct CDR3 sequences, 20% to 25% of which are singletons. Sample: peripheral blood. The receptor was derived from a woman in her late teens or twenties with stable Graves' hyperthyroidism. Some clones in this sample may be carry-over from other donors' samples. The V gene is TRBV28, the J gene TRBJ1-2; D may be TRBD1 (5 bases). The CDR3 DNA follows: TGTGCCAGCAGTTATTTGTTAGGGGCCCGGTATGGCTACACCTTC. Its translation is CASSYLLGARYGYTF.